This T cell receptor beta chain was identified during a study of cytomegalovirus exposure and HLA in healthy donors. This clone appeared a few times. The antigen is unknown. The PCR contained 60 Vbeta and 13 Jbeta primers. This table comes from immunoSEQ multiplex PCR, and its TCRdb copy is limited to in-frame clones, with some not included. This sample yields 70,000 to 95,000 clones, of which roughly 80% are seen a single time; about 3.5% belongs to the top ten. Regarding the study as a whole: In a later analysis, across HLA loci, associated TCR counts were highest for DRB1, lowest for HLA-C. Later analysis revealed greater clonal expansion in HLA-associated TCR beta chains than in equally common others.

With 10 bases clipped from V and 4 bases from J, the junction kept 3 bases outside the gene matches. The CDR3 runs 11 residues. Germline values: CDR1 MDHEN, CDR2 SYDVKM. This chain connects TRBV28 to TRBJ2-5; 7 bases agree with TRBD1. Sequencing was carried out using PBMCs. This sequence was found in a man aged 50 or older in good health and CMV-seronegative. The CDR3 DNA follows: TGTGCCATCCACAGGGGAGAGACCCAGTACTTC. It yields the protein CAIHRGETQYF.